The clone carrying this T cell receptor (beta chain) was observed once. Under the authors' procedure: Reference gene primer amplification gave nucleated cell count estimates. TCRdb keeps only in-frame clones here, not all; method: immunoSEQ multiplex PCR. The DNA was the basis for D and trimming; V, J and clone size are from that table. The sample contains about 82,000 clones, 82% of which appear only once. Germline lookup yields CDR1 SGDLS and CDR2 YYNGEE. V shed 3 bases, J shed 6 bases, and the junction held 4 bases outside the gene matches. The CDR3 loop spans 14 amino acids. This entry belongs to a study of blood T cell repertoires in COVID-19. On the study more broadly: The United States, Italy and Spain supplied acute and convalescent COVID-19 samples. PBMCs, B-cell-depleted T cells, or T cells provided the cDNA or gDNA that made up the material.

The sample consisted of peripheral blood. The chain uses TRBV9 and TRBJ1-2, with 11 bases lining up with TRBD1. The sequence derives from a man aged 50 to 59 with active or convalescent COVID-19. CDR3 nucleotides: TGTGCCAGCAGCGCCGGGACAGGGGGAAATGGCTACACCTTC. As protein: CASSAGTGGNGYTF.